This record covers a single T cell receptor beta chain. The target of this receptor is not known. No much larger clonotype is one base removed from it; base qualities were not supplied. Collaborating institutions collected whole blood in K2EDTA tubes following their own protocols. For TCRbeta analysis, collaborator samples were shipped as frozen whole blood, as isolated PBMCs, or as DNA extracted from either sample type. This specimen comes from a study of blood T cell repertoires in COVID-19 (dated by TCRdb to 2019 to 2021). Regarding the complete study: Samples from collaborators originated in the United States, Italy and Spain and spanned both the acute and convalescent phases of COVID-19. The samples were drawn from the first 160 participants of the ongoing ImmuneRACE study and from 950 to 1,500 subjects provided by 6 global collaborators. The repertoires were made available in a free public database intended to serve as a resource for research on the immune response to SARS-CoV-2. The material from the prospective study consisted of cDNA or gDNA derived from T cells, B-cell-depleted T cells, or PBMCs. Sample metadata almost always included a de-identified subject ID, COVID-19 status, age in years and sex. The dataset comprised deeply sampled blood TCRbeta repertoires from subjects exposed to, actively infected with, or recovered from COVID-19. Where HLA class I and class II types were available, the types were taken from metadata supplied by the sample provider, not from assay-based typing.

Trimming costs V 6 bases and J 8 bases, and their ends lie 16 bases apart. The germline V gene supplies CDR1 SGHTA and CDR2 FQGNSA. The CDR3 starts with the cysteine, ends with the phenylalanine, and has 14 residues. CDR3 DNA only is kept here, 42 bases in frame from base 1. The immunoSEQ Assay, a bias-controlled multiplex PCR, was used to amplify TCRbeta CDR3 regions from genomic DNA. In the authors' own workflow: The number of nucleated cells in each sample was estimated from the amplification of reference gene primers within the assay. Sequence reads were collapsed and filtered to measure the absolute abundance of every unique TCRbeta CDR3 rearrangement. For each sample, productive Simpson clonality was calculated as the square root of Simpson's diversity index across productive rearrangements. TCRdb stores this immuneACCESS table with in-frame sequences only. Part of the clones is absent; in the studies checked, under half of the shortfall reflects unresolved V genes, and no reason is known for the rest. Clone size and the V and J calls come from that table; the DNA yielded D and trimming. The sample records 250,000 or so clones, almost 85% of which are singletons. The ten biggest clones cover 1.5% to 2% of the sample.

Broader findings and caveats from the paper: The quantity of clinical and demographic metadata differed by source and by participant and was supplied without curation.

The sample consisted of peripheral blood. The chain is encoded by TRBV7-2 joined to TRBJ1-4; the D segment could be TRBD1, given 6 matching bases. This clonotype was sampled from an elderly woman with acute or convalescent COVID-19. The bases are TGTGCCAGCAGTTATAGGGGGGGTTGGGAAAAACTGTTTTTT. This encodes CASSYRGGWEKLFF.